This T cell receptor beta chain was observed in a study of early T cells in non-severe SARS-CoV-2 infection. Germline CDR1 and CDR2: SQVTM and ANQGSEA. CDR3 length equals 11 residues. V gave up 6 bases and J gave up 4 bases, with 8 bases separating them. TCRdb processed the 5' RACE reads anew with MiXCR; each CDR3 protein has one entry. In the table there are 80,000 or so distinct CDR3 sequences, about 12% of which are singletons. This clonotype was observed once. J is TRBJ2-3 and V is TRBV29-1; a possible D gene is TRBD1 (6 bases). The sequencing sample was made of whole blood. The sequence was obtained from an adult who was a healthcare worker with PCR-confirmed SARS-CoV-2 infection or an uninfected control (not recorded which). CDR3: CSVHRADTQYF. CDR3 bases: TGCAGCGTCCACAGGGCAGATACGCAGTATTTT.